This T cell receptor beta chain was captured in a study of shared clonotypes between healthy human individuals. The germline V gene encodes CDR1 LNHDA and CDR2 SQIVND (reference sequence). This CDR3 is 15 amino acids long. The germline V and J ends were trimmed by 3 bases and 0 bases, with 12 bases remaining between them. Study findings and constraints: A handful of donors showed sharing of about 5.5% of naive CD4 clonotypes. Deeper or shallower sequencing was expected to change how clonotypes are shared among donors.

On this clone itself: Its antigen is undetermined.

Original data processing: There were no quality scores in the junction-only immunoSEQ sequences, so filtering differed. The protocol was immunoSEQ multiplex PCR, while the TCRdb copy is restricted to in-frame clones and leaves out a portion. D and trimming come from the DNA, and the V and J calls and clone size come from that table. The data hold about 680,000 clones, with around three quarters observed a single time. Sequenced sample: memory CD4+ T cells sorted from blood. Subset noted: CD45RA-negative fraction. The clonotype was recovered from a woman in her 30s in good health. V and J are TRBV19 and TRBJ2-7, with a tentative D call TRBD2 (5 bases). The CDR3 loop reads CASSMWAGPSYEQYF. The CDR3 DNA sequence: TGTGCCAGTAGTATGTGGGCGGGTCCCTCCTACGAGCAGTACTTC.